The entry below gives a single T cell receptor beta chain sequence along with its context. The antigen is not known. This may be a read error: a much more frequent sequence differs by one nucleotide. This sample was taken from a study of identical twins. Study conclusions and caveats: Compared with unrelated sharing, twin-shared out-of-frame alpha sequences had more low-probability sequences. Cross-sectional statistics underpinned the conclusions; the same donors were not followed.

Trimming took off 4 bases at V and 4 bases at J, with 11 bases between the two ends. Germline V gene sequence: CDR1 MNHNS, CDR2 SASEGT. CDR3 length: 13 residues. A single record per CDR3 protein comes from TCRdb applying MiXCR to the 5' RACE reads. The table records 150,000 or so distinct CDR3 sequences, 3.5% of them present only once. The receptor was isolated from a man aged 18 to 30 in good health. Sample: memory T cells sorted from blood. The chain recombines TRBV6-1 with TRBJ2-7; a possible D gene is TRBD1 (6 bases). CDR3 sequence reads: CASSVPGTYEQYF. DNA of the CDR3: TGTGCCAGCAGTGTTCCCGGGACATACGAGCAGTACTTC.